These 13 T cell receptor beta chains came from one sample sequenced in a study of molecular identifiers for immune sequencing clone quantification. MiXCR, applied by TCRdb to the PCR reads, yields one record per CDR3 protein. The table shows nearly 650,000 distinct CDR3 sequences, with roughly 27% occurring only once. The sequencing sample was made of naive CD8+ T cells from blood, with Jurkat cell RNA spiked in. This sample's subset: FACS-sorted CD8+CD4-CCR7+CD45RA+ naive T cells. The source of these receptors is a human donor in good health. Some libraries in this study had Jurkat cell RNA spiked in.

This clonotype was counted a few times. The chain employs TRBV15 and TRBJ2-5; TRBD2 is a possible D gene (6 bases). The germline V gene encodes CDR1 LNHNV and CDR2 YYDKDF (reference sequence). CDR3 length equals 16 residues. V was clipped by 3 bases and J by 3 bases, with 17 bases between them. The CDR3 sequence is CATSSEGSLAEETQYF. In DNA, the CDR3 is TGTGCCACCAGCAGTGAGGGCAGTTTAGCGGAAGAGACCCAGTACTTC. The full variable domain, with the rest looked up from reference TRBV15 and TRBJ2-5, is DAMVIQNPRYQVTQFGKPVTLSCSQTLNHNVMYWYQQKSSQAPKLLFHYYDKDFNNEADTPDNFQSRRPNTSFCFLDIRSPGLGDTAMYLCATSSEGSLAEETQYFGPGTRLLVL.

The CDR3 reads CASSSPAGGPDTGELFF. As DNA, the CDR3 is TGTGCCAGTAGCTCGCCAGCGGGAGGGCCCGACACCGGGGAGCTGTTTTTT. The chain uses TRBV19 and TRBJ2-2; 10 nucleotides line up with TRBD2. The V and J ends lost 6 bases and 3 bases, in that order; junction bases with no gene match: 10. This CDR3 spans 17 amino acids. Germline values: CDR1 LNHDA, CDR2 SQIVND (reference sequence). Using reference TRBV19 and TRBJ2-2 for the parts outside the CDR3, the full variable domain is DGGITQSPKYLFRKEGQNVTLSCEQNLNHDAMYWYRQDPGQGLRLIYYSQIVNDFQKGDIAEGYSVSREKKESFPLTVTSAQKNPTAFYLCASSSPAGGPDTGELFFGEGSRLTVL.

Notes on this clonotype: One end of the junction does not line up with germline, which may come from a read error. J is TRBJ2-1 and V is TRBV6-2 or TRBV6-3; 9 nucleotides match TRBD2. The germline V gene encodes CDR1 MNHEY and CDR2 SVGEGT. The CDR3 has 17 residues. As DNA, the CDR3 is TGTGCCAGCAGTTGGACCCCCGGGACTAGCACGTACAATGAGCAGCTCTTC. Protein: CASSWTPGTSTYNEQLF.

This clonotype was detected only a few times. This chain joins TRBV7-6 and TRBJ1-1, with a possible D match to TRBD1 (6 bases). Deletions cut 5 bases from V and 1 base from J, with 14 bases between. CDR1 and CDR2 from the germline V gene are SGHVS and FNYEAQ. The CDR3 has 15 amino acids. CDR3 protein: CASSLGTTENTEAFF. CDR3 in DNA: TGTGCCAGCAGCCTCGGGACAACCGAGAACACTGAAGCTTTCTTT.

This clonotype has at least ten counts. The V and J genes are TRBV12-3 or TRBV12-4 and TRBJ2-2; D possibly corresponds to TRBD1 (6 bases). CDR3 length: 12 residues. V lost 8 bases to trimming and J lost 5 bases, with 9 bases between them. In nucleotides, the CDR3 is TGTGCCAGCTGGCAGGGGACCGGGGAGCTGTTTTTT. Protein: CASWQGTGELFF.

This clonotype was found a few times. The chain combines TRBV14 with TRBJ2-3; a possible D gene is TRBD1 (6 bases). Per the germline V gene, CDR1 is SGHDN and CDR2 is FVKESK. There are 14 residues in the CDR3. With 2 bases removed from V and 4 bases from J, the gap between germline ends came to 10 bases. The CDR3 sequence is CASSQHPGADTQYF. In DNA form, the CDR3 reads TGTGCCAGCAGCCAACACCCAGGGGCAGATACGCAGTATTTT.

The chain recombines TRBV7-6 with TRBJ2-7; TRBD1 is a possible D gene (6 bases). Per the germline V gene, CDR1 is SGHVS and CDR2 is FNYEAQ. The CDR3 runs 21 residues. The germline V and J ends were trimmed by 3 bases and 1 base, with 31 bases remaining between them. This CDR3 is CASSFTFGFGTGFGVSYEQYF. In DNA form, the CDR3 reads TGTGCCAGCAGCTTCACATTTGGGTTTGGAACAGGGTTTGGGGTTTCCTACGAGCAGTACTTC.

The chain uses TRBV6-5 and TRBJ1-5, with unresolved D. Germline values: CDR1 MNHEY, CDR2 SVGAGI. The V gene lost 2 bases and the J gene lost 3 bases, with 5 bases spanning the gap. The CDR3 sequence is 13 residues long. The CDR3, as DNA: TGTGCCAGCAGTTACGACCTCAATCAGCCCCAGCATTTT. Its protein is CASSYDLNQPQHF.

The rearrangement links TRBV6-5 to TRBJ2-6; possibly TRBD1 or TRBD2 for D (5 bases each). Deletions cut 0 bases from V and 1 base from J, with 16 bases between. The length of the CDR3 is 19 residues. Germline V gives CDR1 MNHEY, CDR2 SVGAGI. In DNA, the CDR3 is TGTGCCAGCAGTTACTCGAACCGGGACGGGGTATCTGGGGCCAACGTCCTGACTTTC. Protein: CASSYSNRDGVSGANVLTF.

This clonotype turned up a few times. The chain employs TRBV5-1 and TRBJ2-7, with D possibly being TRBD1 or TRBD2 (6 bases each). Trimming pared 4 bases from V and 1 base from J, leaving 21 bases between. This CDR3 is built from 17 residues. The germline V gene encodes CDR1 SGHRS and CDR2 YFSETQ. The CDR3 sequence: CASSATGARRSSYEQYF. The CDR3 DNA sequence: TGCGCCAGCAGCGCCACGGGGGCCAGACGGAGTTCCTACGAGCAGTACTTC.

V and J are TRBV19 and TRBJ2-1; 8 positions match TRBD2. This CDR3 region has 14 residues. V gave up 4 bases and J gave up 8 bases; unmatched junction bases: 7. CDR1 and CDR2 (germline): LNHDA, SQIVND (reference sequence). CDR3 loop: CASSNPAGVDEQFF. In DNA, the CDR3 is TGTGCCAGTAGTAACCCAGCGGGGGTTGATGAGCAGTTCTTC.

This clonotype occurred a few times. The CDR3 sequence: CASSYTRGVGATGELFF. The CDR3 DNA reads as TGTGCCAGCAGTTATACTCGGGGAGTTGGGGCCACCGGGGAGCTGTTTTTT. V gene TRBV6-2 or TRBV6-3 combines with J gene TRBJ2-2; D tentatively fits TRBD1 or TRBD2 (5 bases each). This CDR3 has 17 residues. The germline V and J ends were trimmed by 3 bases and 4 bases, with 18 bases remaining between them. Germline CDR1 MNHEY, CDR2 SVGEGT.

The CDR3 nucleotides read TGTGCCAGCAGTTTATTAGGGGTGGCAGGCTCCTACGAGCAGTACTTC. It is translated as CASSLLGVAGSYEQYF. This sequence joins TRBV27 and TRBJ2-7, with D possibly being TRBD1 (5 bases). Trimming cost V 1 base and J 0 bases, with 13 bases left between them. The CDR3 sequence is 16 residues long. In germline, CDR1 is MNHEY, CDR2 SMNVEV (reference sequence).